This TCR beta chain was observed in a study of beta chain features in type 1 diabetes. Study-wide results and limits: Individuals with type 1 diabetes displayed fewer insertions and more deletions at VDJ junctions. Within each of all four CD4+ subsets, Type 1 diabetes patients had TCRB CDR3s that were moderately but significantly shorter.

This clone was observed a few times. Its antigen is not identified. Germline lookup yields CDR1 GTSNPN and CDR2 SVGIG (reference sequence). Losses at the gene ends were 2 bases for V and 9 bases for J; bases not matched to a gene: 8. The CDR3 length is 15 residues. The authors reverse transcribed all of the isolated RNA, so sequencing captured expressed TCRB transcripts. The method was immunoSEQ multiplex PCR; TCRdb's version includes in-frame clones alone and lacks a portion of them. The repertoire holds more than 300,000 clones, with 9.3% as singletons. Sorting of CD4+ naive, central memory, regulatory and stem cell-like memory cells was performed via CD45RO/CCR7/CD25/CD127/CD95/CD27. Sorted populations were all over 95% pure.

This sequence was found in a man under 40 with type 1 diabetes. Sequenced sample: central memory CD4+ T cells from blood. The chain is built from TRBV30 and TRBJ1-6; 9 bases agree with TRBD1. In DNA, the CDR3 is TGTGCCTGGAGTCCGCCGGGACAGGGTGCTTCACCCCTCCACTTT. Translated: CAWSPPGQGASPLHF. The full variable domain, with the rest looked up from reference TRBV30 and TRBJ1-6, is SQTIHQWPATLVQPVGSPLSLECTVEGTSNPNLYWYRQAAGRGLQLLFYSVGIGQISSEVPQNLSASRPQDRQFILSSKKLLLSDSGFYLCAWSPPGQGASPLHFGNGTRLTVT.